This is a list of T cell receptor beta chains from one sample in a study of cytomegalovirus exposure and HLA in healthy donors. Libraries were prepared by immunoSEQ multiplex PCR; TCRdb keeps only in-frame clonotypes and omits some of them. This table has around 230,000 clones, over 75% appearing once. Material for sequencing was PBMCs. These receptors all come from a boy aged 5 to 17 in good health and CMV-seronegative. CDR3s include the opening cysteine and the closing phenylalanine or tryptophan. D genes are given only for firm matches. Size is omitted from some rows. Given values are once, few, many or a class for expanded clones.

d_gene: TRBD1
j_gene: TRBJ1-4
abundance: .
v_gene: TRBV4-1
CDR3aa: CASSRTGVATNEKLFF
CDR3nt: TGCGCCAGCAGCAGAACAGGGGTGGCAACTAATGAAAAACTGTTTTTT

d_gene: .
j_gene: TRBJ1-5
abundance: once
v_gene: TRBV21-1
CDR3aa: CASSKVRDDNQPQHF
CDR3nt: TGTGCCAGCAGCAAAGTACGGGATGACAATCAGCCCCAGCATTTT

d_gene: .
j_gene: TRBJ2-3
abundance: .
v_gene: TRBV4-1
CDR3aa: CASSQKARVTGVADTQYF
CDR3nt: TGCGCCAGCAGCCAAAAGGCCCGGGTGACGGGAGTGGCAGATACGCAGTATTTT

d_gene: TRBD1
j_gene: TRBJ1-5
abundance: once
v_gene: TRBV7-8
CDR3aa: CASSLFGTGIGQPQHF
CDR3nt: TGTGCCAGCAGCTTATTCGGGACAGGGATAGGCCAGCCCCAGCATTTT

d_gene: .
j_gene: TRBJ2-2
abundance: .
v_gene: TRBV18
CDR3aa: CASSPTGNTGELFF
CDR3nt: TGTGCCAGCTCACCGACGGGAAACACCGGGGAGCTGTTTTTT

d_gene: TRBD1
j_gene: TRBJ1-2
abundance: .
v_gene: TRBV5-4
CDR3aa: CASSAPGTGYGYTF
CDR3nt: TGTGCCAGCAGCGCCCCCGGGACAGGTTATGGCTACACCTTC

d_gene: TRBD2
j_gene: TRBJ2-7
abundance: .
v_gene: TRBV14
CDR3aa: CASSDRLAGYYEQYF
CDR3nt: TGTGCCAGCAGCGATAGACTAGCGGGCTACTACGAGCAGTACTTC

d_gene: .
j_gene: TRBJ1-1
abundance: .
v_gene: TRBV29-1
CDR3aa: CSVGQHTEAFF
CDR3nt: TGCAGCGTTGGACAGCACACTGAAGCTTTCTTT

d_gene: .
j_gene: TRBJ1-5
abundance: .
v_gene: TRBV7-2
CDR3aa: CASSLGGYGQPQHF
CDR3nt: TGTGCCAGCAGCTTAGGAGGGTATGGTCAGCCCCAGCATTTT

d_gene: .
j_gene: TRBJ1-3
abundance: .
v_gene: TRBV28
CDR3aa: CASSGFAERSGNTIYF
CDR3nt: TGTGCCAGCAGTGGGTTTGCGGAAAGATCTGGAAACACCATATATTTT

d_gene: .
j_gene: TRBJ2-7
abundance: .
v_gene: TRBV5-3
CDR3aa: CARSDNPGQPRTYEQYF
CDR3nt: TGTGCCAGAAGCGATAATCCCGGACAGCCGCGTACCTACGAGCAGTACTTC

d_gene: TRBD2
j_gene: TRBJ2-7
abundance: .
v_gene: TRBV27
CDR3aa: CASSFSAREESYEQYF
CDR3nt: TGTGCCAGCAGTTTCTCCGCGCGGGAGGAATCCTACGAGCAGTACTTC

d_gene: .
j_gene: TRBJ2-1
abundance: .
v_gene: TRBV6-1
CDR3aa: CASSDPRLYNEQFF
CDR3nt: TGTGCCAGCAGTGATCCGCGACTCTACAATGAGCAGTTCTTC

d_gene: TRBD1
j_gene: TRBJ1-2
abundance: .
v_gene: TRBV30
CDR3aa: CAWSPRRDSFYGYTF
CDR3nt: TGTGCCTGGAGTCCCCGGAGGGACAGCTTCTATGGCTACACCTTC

d_gene: .
j_gene: TRBJ1-5
abundance: .
v_gene: TRBV9
CDR3aa: CASSPRGVSGQPQHF
CDR3nt: TGTGCCAGCAGCCCCCGAGGCGTTTCGGGTCAGCCCCAGCATTTT

d_gene: TRBD1
j_gene: TRBJ2-7
abundance: .
v_gene: TRBV4-1
CDR3aa: CASSHQWGQATPYEQYF
CDR3nt: TGCGCCAGCAGCCACCAGTGGGGACAGGCCACACCCTACGAGCAGTACTTC

d_gene: TRBD1
j_gene: TRBJ2-2
abundance: once
v_gene: TRBV7-3
CDR3aa: CASRGQGAGELFF
CDR3nt: TGTGCCAGCAGGGGACAGGGGGCCGGGGAGCTGTTTTTT